This passage covers 7 T cell receptor beta chains from one sample sequenced in a study of T cell responses to AZD1222 COVID-19 vaccine. Clones were read by immunoSEQ multiplex PCR, and TCRdb kept only the in-frame ones, dropping some. The sample lists about 180,000 clones, 87% seen once, with about 3% in the top ten. The sample consisted of peripheral blood, taken on day 0 of AZD1222 vaccination. These receptors all stem from an adult in good health.

The V call is TRBV5-1, the J call TRBJ2-2; D may correspond to TRBD1 or TRBD2 (5 bases each). Germline V gives CDR1 SGHRS, CDR2 YFSETQ. Trimming took 0 bases from V and 7 from J, leaving 22 bases between them. The CDR3 has 18 amino acids. The CDR3 sequence is CASSLGTGTPSSSGELFF. In DNA, the CDR3 is TGCGCCAGCAGCTTGGGGACCGGGACCCCCTCCTCTAGCGGGGAGCTGTTTTTT.

The chain uses TRBV9 and TRBJ2-7; no clear D. With 3 bases removed from V and 0 bases from J, the gap between germline ends came to 10 bases. The CDR3 sequence is 14 residues long. The germline gives CDR1 SGDLS, CDR2 YYNGEE. The CDR3: CASSDSPSSYEQYF. The CDR3 nucleotides read TGTGCCAGCAGCGATAGCCCCAGCTCCTACGAGCAGTACTTC. The entire variable domain, with the rest obtained from reference TRBV9 and TRBJ2-7, is as follows: DSGVTQTPKHLITATGQRVTLRCSPRSGDLSVYWYQQSLDQGLQFLIQYYNGEERAKGNILERFSAQQFPDLHSELNLSSLELGDSALYFCASSDSPSSYEQYFGPGTRLTVT.

The chain employs TRBV30 and TRBJ1-2; D gene uncertain. In germline, CDR1 is GTSNPN, CDR2 SVGIG (reference sequence). V was pared by 4 bases and J by 0 bases, with 15 bases between. The CDR3 sequence is 15 residues long. The CDR3 here is CAWTSGTASNYGYTF. CDR3 DNA: TGTGCCTGGACTTCCGGCACAGCCTCTAACTATGGCTACACCTTC.

The V gene is TRBV5-1, the J gene TRBJ2-3, with TRBD2 identical over 11 bases. Germline lookup yields CDR1 SGHRS and CDR2 YFSETQ. Trimming took 0 bases from V and 0 from J; bases not matched to a gene: 6. The CDR3 covers 18 residues. CDR3 in amino acids: CASSLAIVAGGSTDTQYF. CDR3 sequence (DNA): TGCGCCAGCAGCTTGGCCATCGTAGCGGGAGGGAGCACAGATACGCAGTATTTT.

The genes are TRBV28 and TRBJ1-5; D gene unclear. Per the germline V gene, CDR1 is MDHEN and CDR2 is SYDVKM. The CDR3 length is 11 residues. V was cut by 5 bases and J by 2 bases, with 1 base left in between. Here the CDR3 DNA reads TGTGCCAGCAGTGGCAATCAGCCCCAGCATTTT. This translates into CASSGNQPQHF.

This clone was observed many times. V and J are TRBV5-6 and TRBJ1-5, with D possibly matching TRBD1 (6 bases). Trimming removed 1 base at V and 4 bases at J, with 24 bases between. Germline V gene sequence: CDR1 SGHDT, CDR2 YYEEEE. This CDR3 is built from 19 residues. The CDR3 reads CASSLKTIQGIPLNQPQHF. As DNA, the CDR3 is TGTGCCAGCAGCTTGAAAACCATCCAGGGGATCCCCCTGAATCAGCCCCAGCATTTT.

The chain links TRBV6-5 to TRBJ2-7; 8 bases are shared with TRBD1. V dropped 6 bases and J dropped 2; count of bases not matched to a gene: 6. The CDR3 totals 14 residues. Germline CDR1 and CDR2: MNHEY and SVGAGI. The CDR3 nucleotides are TGTGCCAGCAGATCTCCACAGGGGGCCTACGAGCAGTACTTC. It codes for CASRSPQGAYEQYF.